This T cell receptor (beta chain) came from a study of human thymus T cells (dated by TCRdb to 2018 to 2021). With regard to the full study: The study used under 10 infant thymus samples plus four related peripheral blood samples to characterize TCR alpha and beta repertoires. The cohort included over five male and a couple of female infants, with donor ages spanning 7 to 244 days. Broad study findings and their caveats: The related research found that thymic TCR repertoires overlapped highly between unrelated individuals. On average, thymus samples yielded 750,000 to 1,000,000 unique TCRB clonotypes, whereas blood samples yielded around 88,000. Usage of V and J gene segments appeared to be biased in both the thymic and the peripheral blood repertoires.

Thymus tissue was collected as surgical resects that were removed during corrective cardiac surgery. In Finland, the donors were immunologically healthy infants who were having open corrective cardiac surgery for congenital heart defects. Thymocytes were mechanically released from the tissue and were stored as pellets of roughly 10-34 million cells at -70 degrees C. Genomic DNA was extracted from frozen cell pellets with a QIAsymphony instrument. Points on this clone: No cognate antigen has been identified for it. No base quality information exists; no much larger clone differs at one position.

The immunoSEQ multiplex PCR assay was used to amplify the TCRB and TCRAD loci from a standardized amount of quality-controlled genomic DNA. Amplicons spanned the V(D)J region at a length sufficient to cover the CDR3 and identify V and J genes. The amplicons were sequenced on an Illumina platform via the commercial immunoSEQ service. In the source study's methods: Primer bias and sequencing errors were corrected using previously described methods, and TCRAD and TCRB definitions followed the IMGT database. Repertoires were analysed with immunoSEQ Analyzer 3.0 and VDJTools, covering basic statistics, V/J segment usage, diversity estimates, rarefaction and pairwise overlap. Chao1, ChaoE, Efron-Thisted, Shannon and inverse Simpson indices were used to estimate diversity, which was also estimated on datasets down-sampled to the smallest sample. For repertoire overlap, CDR3 nucleotide sequence, V gene and J gene had to match strictly, and clustering was done by Jaccard-based multidimensional scaling. Imported from immuneACCESS, the table was reduced by TCRdb to in-frame sequences with V and J called. These copies leave out some clones; in studies compared against another copy, an unresolved V gene accounts for under half, and the cause of the remainder is not known. The DNA was the basis for D and trimming; V, J and clone size are from that table. In all, the sample holds fewer than 90,000 clones, and nearly 98% of those were seen once. The ten largest clonotypes hold just over 0.03% of the sample.

According to the germline V gene, CDR1 reads KGHSH and CDR2 reads LQKENI. Deletion took 3 bases off V and 3 bases off J, with a span of 6 bases between the germline ends. The CDR3 goes from the cysteine to the phenylalanine over 12 residues. Only the CDR3 part of the read is kept: 36 bases, read in frame from the first base. The V gene is TRBV18 and the J gene is TRBJ2-7; the D gene is possibly TRBD2, with 6 bases matching. What was sequenced was thymus tissue. This receptor was obtained from a boy under two years old with a congenital heart defect but otherwise immunologically healthy. The CDR3 here reads CASSPGSYEQYF. The nucleotide sequence reads TGTGCCAGCTCACCCGGGAGCTACGAGCAGTACTTC.